Below are 8 T cell receptor beta chains sequenced from a single sample in a study of OX40 agonist ivuxolimab in advanced cancers. Some clones are missing from TCRdb's copy, which holds only in-frame ones; the method was immunoSEQ multiplex PCR. Among over 150,000 clones, approximately 94% were seen once, and the ten largest hold around 0.28%. Material: CD4+ or CD8+ T cells sorted from blood, obtained in a trial of the OX40 agonist ivuxolimab. Every receptor here comes from an adult with an advanced solid tumor such as melanoma, head and neck, liver or kidney cancer.

This rearrangement joins TRBV5-1 to TRBJ1-1; TRBD1 matches at 8 bases. Unmatched junction bases numbered 8, after V lost 3 bases and J lost 7 bases. The CDR3 covers 14 residues. Germline loops: CDR1 SGHRS, CDR2 YFSETQ. The CDR3 is CASSSPDRVFEAFF. The CDR3 DNA reads TGCGCCAGCAGCTCACCGGACAGGGTTTTTGAAGCTTTCTTT.

The rearrangement uses TRBV4-2 and TRBJ1-2; D not certain. Germline CDR1 and CDR2: LGHNA and YNFKEQ. The CDR3 covers 13 residues. V was clipped by 5 bases and J by 5 bases, with 12 bases between them. CDR3 coding DNA: TGTGCCAGCAGCATTCCCGAGTTATATGGCTACACCTTC. Translation: CASSIPELYGYTF.

This clone was detected once. The chain couples TRBV6-1 to TRBJ1-1; D is perhaps TRBD1 (5 bases). This CDR3 contains 13 residues. V lost 6 bases and J lost 1, with 9 bases in between. Germline-derived CDR1 and CDR2 are MNHNS and SASEGT. CDR3: CASRTQGNTEAFF. The CDR3 coding sequence is TGTGCCAGCAGGACTCAGGGGAACACTGAAGCTTTCTTT.

The chain uses TRBV6-4 and TRBJ2-5, with D unresolved. V dropped 2 bases and J dropped 2 bases, with 15 bases sitting between them. In germline, CDR1 is MRHNA, CDR2 SNTAGT. The CDR3 is made up of 16 amino acids. The chain's CDR3 is CASSDLSRPRQETQYF. Written as DNA, the CDR3 is TGTGCCAGCAGTGACCTGTCGCGGCCCCGACAAGAGACCCAGTACTTC.

The chain is built from TRBV14 and TRBJ2-2; weak D call: TRBD1 (6 bases). Germline-derived CDR1 and CDR2 are SGHDN and FVKESK. The V end was cut by 4 bases, the J end by 1 base, with 7 bases between. The CDR3 contains 14 residues. CDR3 residues: CASSRGLNTGELFF. The CDR3 DNA follows: TGTGCCAGCAGCCGGGGGCTGAACACCGGGGAGCTGTTTTTT.

CDR3 sequence reads: CASIRASGATDTQYF. CDR3 in DNA: TGCGCCAGTATCCGCGCTAGCGGGGCCACAGATACGCAGTATTTT. V and J are TRBV5-1 and TRBJ2-3, with 9 nucleotides matching TRBD2. Trimming cost V 8 bases and J 2 bases; bases outside gene matches: 9. Germline lookup yields CDR1 SGHRS and CDR2 YFSETQ. The CDR3 is made up of 15 amino acids.

J is TRBJ2-1 and V is TRBV21-1; the D call of TRBD2 is as the table states it, not checked on the DNA. TRBV21-1 is a pseudogene locus. The CDR3 is 22 amino acids. CDR3 loop: CASSTSTLQEEGSASSYNEQFF. CDR3 nucleotides: TGTGCCAGCAGCACATCAACCCTACAGGAGGAGGGTAGCGCCAGCTCCTACAATGAGCAGTTCTTC.

This chain links TRBV18 with TRBJ1-5; possibly TRBD1 for D (6 bases). The CDR3 contains 14 residues. Trimming took 6 bases from V and 5 from J, leaving 14 bases between them. Germline-derived CDR1 and CDR2 are KGHSH and LQKENI. This CDR3 is CASSLQGADQPQHF. CDR3 in DNA: TGTGCCAGCTCGCTACAGGGAGCGGATCAGCCCCAGCATTTT.